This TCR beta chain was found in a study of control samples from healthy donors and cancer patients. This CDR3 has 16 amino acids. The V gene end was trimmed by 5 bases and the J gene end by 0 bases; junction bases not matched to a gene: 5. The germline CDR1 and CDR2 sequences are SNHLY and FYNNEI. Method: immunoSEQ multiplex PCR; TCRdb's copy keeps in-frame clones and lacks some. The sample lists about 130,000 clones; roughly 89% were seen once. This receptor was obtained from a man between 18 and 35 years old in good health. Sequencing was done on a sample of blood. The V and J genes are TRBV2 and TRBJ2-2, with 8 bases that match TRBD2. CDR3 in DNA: TGTGCCAGCAGTCTGGAACTAGCGGCGAACACCGGGGAGCTGTTTTTT. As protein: CASSLELAANTGELFF.